Sequencing of this T cell receptor (beta chain) was carried out in a study of T cells after yellow fever vaccination. Trimming pared 2 bases from V and 10 bases from J, leaving 15 bases between. The CDR3 length is 15 residues. Germline V CDR1 and CDR2: MNHNY, SVGAGI (reference sequence). A 5'RACE template-switching step, the method used to make TCR cDNA, added a universal primer site and UMIs. TCRdb recomputed calls from the 5' RACE reads with MiXCR, one row per CDR3 protein. The repertoire consists of a few hundred thousand distinct CDR3 sequences, with approximately 4% occurring once and the leading ten covering around 23%. This clonotype showed up just a few times.

The TCR originated in a young man who received the YFV17D yellow fever vaccine. This specimen was PBMCs, taken 5 days after the yellow fever booster vaccination. This chain links TRBV6-6 with TRBJ1-6; D is perhaps TRBD1 (5 bases). The CDR3 loop is CASSYVAGTYSPLHF. The CDR3 region has the DNA TGTGCCAGCAGTTACGTAGCAGGGACCTACTCACCCCTCCACTTT.